A selection of T cell receptor beta chains follows, all from one sample in a study of T-cell memory formation after mild COVID-19. TCRdb independently ran MiXCR on the 5' RACE reads; one entry per CDR3 protein. The sample holds under 550,000 distinct CDR3 sequences, around 17% seen once. Sequenced material: PBMCs or a T cell subset sorted from them (not recorded which). Source of these receptors: a man aged 18 to 30 who had mild COVID-19 (a few samples of this study predate the infection). Cell type and time point are not known. Each CDR3 is given with its conserved first and last residue.

v_call	j_call	cdr3_aa
TRBV10-1	TRBJ2-3	CASSPTIITDTQYF
TRBV10-3	TRBJ1-1	CAISELGTGMNTEAFF
TRBV19	TRBJ2-1	CASSIDFHEQFF
TRBV19	TRBJ2-7	CASSHGAGYEQYF
TRBV7-9	TRBJ1-4	CASSSEGLVGEKLFF
TRBV20-1	TRBJ2-7	CSAPTESYEQYF
TRBV20-1	TRBJ1-1	CSATGSLTEAFF
TRBV7-8	TRBJ2-5	CASSYQGGYQETQYF
TRBV20-1	TRBJ2-2	CCARGPGQSNTGELFF
TRBV18	TRBJ1-1	CASSPASGQNTEAFF
TRBV7-9	TRBJ1-2	CASSLGGPGINYGYTF
TRBV12-3/TRBV12-4	TRBJ1-4	CASSFGTTNEKLFF
TRBV20-1	TRBJ1-3	CSASEVSGNTIYF
TRBV12-3/TRBV12-4	TRBJ2-7	CASSLSTVAYEQYF
TRBV28	TRBJ2-1	CASSGGQASSYNEQFF
TRBV4-1	TRBJ2-3	CASSRPSGTALGGDTQYF
TRBV10-3	TRBJ2-1	CDIRKQDNEQFF
TRBV29-1	TRBJ1-1	CSVSRGRGAFF
TRBV5-6	TRBJ1-5	CASSFGTGYSNQPQHF
TRBV12-3/TRBV12-4	TRBJ1-1	CASSFETGFKAFF
TRBV6-2/TRBV6-3	TRBJ2-1	CASSYAQGAGEQFF
TRBV29-1	TRBJ2-1	CSVEVRFNEQFF
TRBV3-1	TRBJ1-1	CASSQDRGTTEAFF
TRBV12-3/TRBV12-4	TRBJ1-5	CASSPRQGYGNQPQHF
TRBV4-3	TRBJ2-7	CASSRQRGRDSYEQYF
TRBV10-3	TRBJ2-3	CAISRPGTDTQYF
TRBV7-9	TRBJ1-6	CASSAGGGSGISSPLHF
TRBV6-1	TRBJ2-5	CASSEGVRETQYF